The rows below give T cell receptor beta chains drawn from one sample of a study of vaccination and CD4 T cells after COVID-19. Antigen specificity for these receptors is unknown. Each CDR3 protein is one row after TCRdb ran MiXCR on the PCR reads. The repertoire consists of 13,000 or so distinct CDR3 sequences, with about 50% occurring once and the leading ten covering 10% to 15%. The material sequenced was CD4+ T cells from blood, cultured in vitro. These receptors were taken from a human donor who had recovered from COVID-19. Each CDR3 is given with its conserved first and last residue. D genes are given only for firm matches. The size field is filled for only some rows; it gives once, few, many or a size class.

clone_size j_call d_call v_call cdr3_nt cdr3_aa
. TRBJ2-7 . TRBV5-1 TGCGCCAGCAGCCGTCTTAGGGGGGGCGAGTACGAGCAGTACTTC CASSRLRGGEYEQYF
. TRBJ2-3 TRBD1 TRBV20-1 TGCAGTGCTGAGGACAGGGTTCTTCGTACGTCAGATACGCAGTATTTT CSAEDRVLRTSDTQYF
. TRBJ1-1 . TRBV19 TGTGCCAGTAGTAACAGGGTAACTGAAGCTTTCTTT CASSNRVTEAFF
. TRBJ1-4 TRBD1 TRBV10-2 TGCGCCAGCAGGGCAGGACAGGGAACTAATGAAAAACTGTTTTTT CASRAGQGTNEKLFF
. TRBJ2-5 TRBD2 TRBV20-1 TGCAGTGCTAGCCTAGCGGGGCACCAAGAGACCCAGTACTTC CSASLAGHQETQYF
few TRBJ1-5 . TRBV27 TGTGCCAGCAGTTTAGGGGGGGTGAACCAGCCCCAGCATTTT CASSLGGVNQPQHF
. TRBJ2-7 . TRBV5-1 TGCGCCAGCAGCTTGAACCGTCGCTCCTACGAGCAGTACTTC CASSLNRRSYEQYF
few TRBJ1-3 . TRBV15 TGTGCCACCAGCAGAGATCCCACCTCTGGAAACACCATATATTTT CATSRDPTSGNTIYF
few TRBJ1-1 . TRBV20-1 TGCAGTGCTTTAGATGAGGGGAACACTGAAGCTTTCTTT CSALDEGNTEAFF
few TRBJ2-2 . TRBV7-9 TGTGCCAGCAGCCCCATCGACAGGCGCACCGGGGAGCTGTTTTTT CASSPIDRRTGELFF
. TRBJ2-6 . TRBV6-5 TGTGCCAGCAGTTACTCGGCATCTGGGGCCAACGTCCTGACTTTC CASSYSASGANVLTF
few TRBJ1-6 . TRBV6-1 TGTGCCAGCAGTGAAGCGCTTGGGGTCCATAATTCACCCCTCCACTTT CASSEALGVHNSPLHF
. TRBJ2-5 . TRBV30 TGTGCCTGGAGCGGTCCGGTTCAAGAGACCCAGTACTTC CAWSGPVQETQYF
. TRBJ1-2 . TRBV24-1 TGTGCCACCAGTGACAACTATGGCTACACCTTC CATSDNYGYTF
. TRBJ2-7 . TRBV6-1 TGTGCCAGCACCGACCGGGTAAATGGCTACGAGCAGTACTTC CASTDRVNGYEQYF
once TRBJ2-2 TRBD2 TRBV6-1 TGTGCCAGCAAAGCGGGGGGGAACACCGGGGAGCTGTTTTTT CASKAGGNTGELFF
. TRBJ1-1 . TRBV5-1 TGCGCCAGCAGAGTAGAGGGCTCGGGCACTGAAGCTTCCTTT CASRVEGSGTEASF
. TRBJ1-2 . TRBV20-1 TGCAGTGCTAGAGTCCACGGGGCGGGTAACTATGGCTACACCTTC CSARVHGAGNYGYTF
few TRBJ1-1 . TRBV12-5 TGTGCTAATAATGAAGGGTTAAAAGAAGCTTTCTTT CANNEGLKEAFF
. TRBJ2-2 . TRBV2 TGTGCCAGCAGCGTAAGACATCCCGGGGAGCTGTTTTTT CASSVRHPGELFF
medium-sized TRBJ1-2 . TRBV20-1 TGCAGTGCTAGAGAATTAGGTTATGGCTACACCTTC CSARELGYGYTF
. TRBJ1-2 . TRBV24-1 TGTGCCACCAGTGATCTGTCGTGGGGTGGCTTCACCTTC CATSDLSWGGFTF
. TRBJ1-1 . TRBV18 TGTGCCAGCTCACCACCGACCCAGGGGAGATACACTGAAGCTTTCTTT CASSPPTQGRYTEAFF
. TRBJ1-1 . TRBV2 TGTGCCAGCAGTGTGGGGGGGTATGGAACTGAAGCTTTCTTT CASSVGGYGTEAFF
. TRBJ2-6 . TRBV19 TGTGCCAGTTCGAGACAGGCCGGAGGTTCTGGGGCCAACGTCCTGACTTTC CASSRQAGGSGANVLTF
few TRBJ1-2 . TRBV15 TGTGCCACCAGCAGAGTCCCGCCCAGGAAGGGGTTGGGCTACACCTTC CATSRVPPRKGLGYTF
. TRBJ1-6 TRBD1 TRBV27 TGTGCCAGCAGGTACACTAGGGGGCGCGCCTATAATTCACCCCTCCACTTT CASRYTRGRAYNSPLHF
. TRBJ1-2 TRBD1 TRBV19 TGTGCCAGTAGTCCCCGACAGGGGGCAGGCTATGGCTACACCTTC CASSPRQGAGYGYTF
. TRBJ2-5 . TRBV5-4 TGTGCCAGCAGCCCGTCCTCGGGGGAGGAGGAGACCCAGTACTTC CASSPSSGEEETQYF
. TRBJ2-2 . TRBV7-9 TGTGCCAGCAGCCTACAATGGGGGAGAAACACCGGGGAGCTGTTTTTT CASSLQWGRNTGELFF
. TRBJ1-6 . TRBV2 TGTGCCAGCAGGGGAGAGGGTAATTCACCCCTCCACTTT CASRGEGNSPLHF
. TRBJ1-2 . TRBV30 TGTGCCTGGAGTCCCGCGAACCCCGTGGGCTACACCTTC CAWSPANPVGYTF
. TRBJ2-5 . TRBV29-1 TGCAGCGGACTTAATTTGCCGGCAGAGACCCAGTACTTC CSGLNLPAETQYF
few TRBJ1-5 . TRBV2 TGTGCCAGCAGTGAAAGGAGCTTGGCCGACAATCAGCCCCAGCATTTT CASSERSLADNQPQHF
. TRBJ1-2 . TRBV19 TGTGCCAGTAGTATAGTAAACATTGGGACGGCAGCTAACTATGGCTACACCTTC CASSIVNIGTAANYGYTF
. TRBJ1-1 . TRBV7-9 TGTGCCAGCAGCCTCGACAGGAACACTGAAGCTTTCTTT CASSLDRNTEAFF
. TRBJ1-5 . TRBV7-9 TGTGCCAGCAGCTCAATGGCCGACAGGTTTGGACAGCCCCAGCATTTT CASSSMADRFGQPQHF
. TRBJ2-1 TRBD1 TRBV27 TGTGCCAGCAGTTCTAATCAGGGACAGAGGACCTACAATGAGCAGTTCTTC CASSSNQGQRTYNEQFF
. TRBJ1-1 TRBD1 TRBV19 TGTGCCAGTAGTATACATCAGGGGGCAAACACTGAAGCTTTCTTT CASSIHQGANTEAFF
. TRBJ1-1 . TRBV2 TGTGCCAGCAAAATGAACACTGAAGCTTTCTTT CASKMNTEAFF
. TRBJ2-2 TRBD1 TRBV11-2 TGTGCCAGCAGCTGGACAGGGGGGAAAACCGGGGAGCTGTTTTTT CASSWTGGKTGELFF
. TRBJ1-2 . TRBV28 TGTGCCAGCAGTTGGACAGACCGACACTATGGCTACACCTTC CASSWTDRHYGYTF
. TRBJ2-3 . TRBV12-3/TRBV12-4 TGTGCCAGCACTACCCGGTGGGGACGGCGTCCAGATACGCAGTATTTT CASTTRWGRRPDTQYF
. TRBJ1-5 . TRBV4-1 TGCGCCAGCAGCCAGTCCGGGACCCCGGGGAGCAATCAGCCCCAGCATTTT CASSQSGTPGSNQPQHF
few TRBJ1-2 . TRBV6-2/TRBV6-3 TGTGCCAGCATGAGGGGAACAAGCTACACCTTC CASMRGTSYTF
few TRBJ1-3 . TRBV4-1 TGCGCCAGCAGCCCGCGGGCGGACTCTGGAAACACCATATATTTT CASSPRADSGNTIYF
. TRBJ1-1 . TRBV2 TGTGCCAGCAGAATCCTAGCCACTGAAGCTTTCTTT CASRILATEAFF
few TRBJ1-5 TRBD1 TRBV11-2 TGTGCCAGCAGCGCCCGGACAGGGGATAGCAATCAGCCCCAGCATTTT CASSARTGDSNQPQHF
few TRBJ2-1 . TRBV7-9 TGTGCCAGCAGCTTAACAGGGAAGGATAATGAGCAGTTCTTC CASSLTGKDNEQFF
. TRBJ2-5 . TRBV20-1 TGCAGTGCTAGAGACAGGGGATACCAAGAGACCCAGTACTTC CSARDRGYQETQYF
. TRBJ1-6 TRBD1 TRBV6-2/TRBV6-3 TGTGCCAGCAGCCAGGACAGGTCGACACCCCTCCACTTT CASSQDRSTPLHF
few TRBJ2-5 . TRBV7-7 TGTGCTAGCAGCTTCAACCCGGGTGGGGCAGAGACCCAGTACTTC CASSFNPGGAETQYF
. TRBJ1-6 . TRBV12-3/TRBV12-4 TGTGCCAGCGGGGACGGAAATAATTCACCCCTCCACTTT CASGDGNNSPLHF
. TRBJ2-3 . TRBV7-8 TGTGCCAGCAGCTTATTTCCGGGAATCGTCACAGATACGCAGTATTTT CASSLFPGIVTDTQYF
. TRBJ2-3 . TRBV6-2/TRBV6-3 TGTGCCAGCAGCCCCCCCGGGCGAGATACGCAGTATTTT CASSPPGRDTQYF
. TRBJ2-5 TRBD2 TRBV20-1 TGCAGTGCCCAGAGTGCAGCGGGGGGGCCATCAGAGACCCAGTACTTC CSAQSAAGGPSETQYF
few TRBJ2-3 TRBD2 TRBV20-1 TGCAGTGCACCGGGACTACCCCGGGGATCGAGAGATACGCAGTATTTT CSAPGLPRGSRDTQYF